Given below is one T cell receptor (beta chain) in context. The record originates from a study of blood T cell repertoires in COVID-19. Study in general: The United States, Italy and Spain provided the acute and convalescent COVID-19 samples.

Germline loops: CDR1 LGHDT, CDR2 YNNKEL (reference sequence). Trimming took 2 bases from V and 4 from J; bases not matched to a gene: 13. This CDR3 comprises 17 residues. The assay was immunoSEQ multiplex PCR, and TCRdb's table has in-frame clones only and misses some. Of over 90,000 clones in the sample, 70% to 90% were seen once. The sequence was collected from a woman aged 55-70 years with acute or convalescent COVID-19. Input material: peripheral blood. The V gene is TRBV3-1 (or the pseudogene TRBV3-2), the J gene TRBJ1-1; 7 nucleotides agree with TRBD1. The CDR3 DNA is TGTGCCAGCAGCCAAAACCGGGACAGAGGTGTTTCCACTGAAGCTTTCTTT. It translates to CASSQNRDRGVSTEAFF.